A selection of T cell receptor beta chains follows, all from one sample in a study of T cells after posttransplantation cyclophosphamide. Some clones are missing from TCRdb's copy, which holds only in-frame ones; the method was immunoSEQ multiplex PCR. The sample is made up of roughly 1,800 clones, none counted only once. Sequenced here: PBMCs, sampled 32 days after allogeneic stem cell transplant with posttransplant cyclophosphamide. These receptors were obtained from a female patient between 40 and 55 years old who received an allogeneic stem cell transplant from a related donor, was CMV-positive, and had no GVHD. A subset of T cells may come from the graft donor. Each CDR3 is given with its conserved first and last residue. The D gene is left open where the match is weak. Only part of the rows carry a size: once, few, many, or a class if the clone is expanded.

clone_size j_call v_call d_call cdr3_nt cdr3_aa
many TRBJ2-1 TRBV9 . TGTGCCAGCAGCGTCGGTAGAGAGCAGTTCTTC CASSVGREQFF
many TRBJ2-7 TRBV4-3 . TGCGCCAGCAGCCAGGAACTAGCCTACGAGCAGTACTTC CASSQELAYEQYF
medium-sized TRBJ2-1 TRBV10-3 TRBD1 TGTGCCATCAGTGAAGTACGGGACAGGGGGATTAATGAGCAGTTCTTC CAISEVRDRGINEQFF
many TRBJ2-2 TRBV9 . TGTGCCAGCGGGGTCCTCCGGGACAACCCCGGGGAGCTGTTTTTT CASGVLRDNPGELFF
medium-sized TRBJ1-2 TRBV27 TRBD1 TGTGCCAGCGGCACCGGGACAGGGGCCTATGGCTACACCTTC CASGTGTGAYGYTF
. TRBJ2-3 TRBV6-1 . TGTGCCAGCAGTGGGAGCGGTTTGGATACGCAGTATTTT CASSGSGLDTQYF
medium-sized TRBJ1-2 TRBV6-6 . TGTGCCAGCAGACTGGCGGGTTCCTATGGCTACACCTTC CASRLAGSYGYTF
medium-sized TRBJ1-1 TRBV7-9 . TGTGCCAGCAGCTTCCTTTGGGGGGGGACTGAAGCTTTCTTT CASSFLWGGTEAFF
medium-sized TRBJ1-1 TRBV19 TRBD1 TGTGCCAGTAGTGTATTGTGGGGACAGATGAACACTGAAGCTTTCTTT CASSVLWGQMNTEAFF
many TRBJ1-2 TRBV6-2/TRBV6-3 TRBD1 TGTGCCAGCAGTGACGGGACAGGCCTCGAGGGTAACTATGGCTACACCTTC CASSDGTGLEGNYGYTF
many TRBJ1-6 TRBV28 . TGTGCCAGCAGCGGACAGAGTTTGACCTATAATTCACCCCTCCACTTT CASSGQSLTYNSPLHF
medium-sized TRBJ2-7 TRBV5-1 TRBD1 TGCGCCAGCTCTCAGGGACAGGGGGTGGACGAGCAGTACTTC CASSQGQGVDEQYF
many TRBJ1-1 TRBV14 . TGTGCCAGCAGCCAAACTTACGTGAGCTCTGAAGCTTTCTTT CASSQTYVSSEAFF
medium-sized TRBJ2-3 TRBV19 TRBD2 TGTGCCAGTTACTCAGGGACTAGCGGGGACGATACGCAGTATTTT CASYSGTSGDDTQYF
many TRBJ2-3 TRBV2 TRBD2 TGTGCCAGCAGGGCTAGCGGGGGGGCTTCAGATACGCAGTATTTT CASRASGGASDTQYF
many TRBJ1-2 TRBV5-1 TRBD1 TGCGCCAGCAGCTTAGGACAGGGAGTTAACTATGGCTACACCTTC CASSLGQGVNYGYTF
medium-sized TRBJ2-5 TRBV7-6 TRBD2 TGTGCCAGCAGCTTACCACGGACTAGAGGAGAGACCCAGTACTTC CASSLPRTRGETQYF
medium-sized TRBJ2-1 TRBV9 TRBD2 TGTGCCAGCAGCGTTAGCGGGGGGCGGTTAGACAATGAGCAGTTCTTC CASSVSGGRLDNEQFF
medium-sized TRBJ1-5 TRBV19 . TGTGCCAGTAGAGGGTTGAGCAATCAGCCCCAGCATTTT CASRGLSNQPQHF
medium-sized TRBJ1-4 TRBV7-9 TRBD1 TGTGCCAGCAGCGTATCGGACAGGGGGCCGGCTAATGAAAAACTGTTTTTT CASSVSDRGPANEKLFF
medium-sized TRBJ2-7 TRBV7-9 TRBD1 TGTGCCAGCAGCCCTCCCGACAGGGGAAACTCCTACGAGCAGTACTTC CASSPPDRGNSYEQYF
large TRBJ1-4 TRBV6-6 . TGTGCCAGCAGTTACGGGGGGGAAAAACTGTTTTTT CASSYGGEKLFF